Following are 15 T cell receptor beta chains from one sample sequenced in a study of blood T cells in healthy people across ages. Together with a sample-barcoded 5' primer, a J-beta primer mix was included in a second PCR lasting about 7 to 11 cycles. TCRdb reanalysed the 5' RACE reads using MiXCR and keeps one entry per CDR3 protein. Of under 800,000 distinct CDR3 sequences listed, roughly 44% are singletons. Input material: blood. Receptor source: a woman between 55 and 75 years old in good health.

V and J are TRBV18 and TRBJ2-7, with 7 bases that match TRBD2. V lost 6 bases, J lost 12 bases, and 20 bases stayed unmatched. The CDR3 is 15 residues long. Germline V gene sequence: CDR1 KGHSH, CDR2 LQKENI. CDR3 sequence (DNA): TGTGCCAGCTCTCGTTCCGGGGGGATGCAAGAGACCCGGTACTTC. This translates into CASSRSGGMQETRYF.

J is TRBJ2-1 and V is TRBV3-1; unclear D gene. Germline CDR1 LGHDT, CDR2 YNNKEL (reference sequence). This CDR3 comprises 15 residues. Between the trimmed V and J ends, which lost 1 base and 1 base, there was a span of 8 bases. CDR3 DNA: TGTGCCAGCAGCCAAGTTATCGATTCCTACAATGAGCAGTTCTTC. It encodes CASSQVIDSYNEQFF.

As DNA, the CDR3 is TGCAGTGCTAGAGTCGCGGACAGTGGAACCGGGGAGCTGTTTTTT. Protein sequence: CSARVADSGTGELFF. The chain combines TRBV20-1 with TRBJ2-2; a possible D gene is TRBD1 (6 bases). The germline V gene encodes CDR1 DFQATT and CDR2 SNEGSKA (reference sequence). V lost 1 base, J lost 5 bases, and 14 bases lay in between. The CDR3 runs to 15 residues.

This clonotype was observed a handful of times. The chain links TRBV20-1 to TRBJ2-5, with TRBD2 matching over 11 bases. The end of the DNA is better explained by TRBJ2-7, so the J call may be wrong. CDR3 size: 14 residues. Germline-derived CDR1 and CDR2 are DFQATT and SNEGSKA (reference sequence). In DNA, the CDR3 is TGCAGTGCCCTCGGGGGACTAGCGGCCTCCGAGCAGTACTTC. This encodes CSALGGLAASEQYF.

Turning to this clonotype: Germline is not matched at one junction end, which may reflect a read error. V and J are TRBV29-1 and TRBJ2-3; D might be TRBD2 (7 bases). The CDR3 runs 16 residues. Per germline, CDR1 SQVTM and CDR2 ANQGSEA. The CDR3 DNA reads TGCAGCATGGAGGGGTCTGGGGGGGCAGGCACAGAGACGCAGTATTTT. It specifies CSMEGSGGAGTETQYF.

This clonotype has just one count. V is TRBV3-1 and J is TRBJ2-1; D may be TRBD1 (6 bases). The ends were cut back, 4 bases at V and 3 bases at J, with 13 bases in the middle. CDR3 length: 15 residues. The V gene's germline CDR1 is LGHDT and CDR2 YNNKEL (reference sequence). CDR3 nucleotide sequence: TGTGCCAGCAGCCTCCGGGGCAGGGGCTACAATGAGCAGTTCTTC. Amino acid sequence: CASSLRGRGYNEQFF.

This clonotype was counted a single time. This chain connects TRBV20-1 to TRBJ2-7; 8 positions match TRBD2. Trimming removed 5 bases from V and 7 bases from J; junction bases left unmatched: 16. The CDR3 covers 15 residues. Germline lookup yields CDR1 DFQATT and CDR2 SNEGSKA (reference sequence). CDR3 in DNA: TGCAGTGCTTCGGGAGGGACTAAGAGCAACAATGAGCAGTACTTC. Protein sequence: CSASGGTKSNNEQYF.

This clonotype appeared a few times. The gene calls are TRBV29-1 and TRBJ1-2; D gene uncertain. The CDR3 has 11 amino acids. Trimming shortened V by 6 bases and J by 5 bases, and 10 bases separated the two germline ends. Germline V gives CDR1 SQVTM, CDR2 ANQGSEA. The CDR3 sequence is CSVHGQYGYTF. The CDR3 coding sequence is TGCAGCGTCCACGGGCAGTATGGCTACACCTTC.

The CDR3 region is CASSSRPTDWGNHNEQFF. In nucleotides, the CDR3 is TGTGCCAGCAGCTCTCGCCCGACAGACTGGGGCAACCACAATGAGCAGTTCTTC. This chain connects TRBV9 to TRBJ2-1, with D possibly TRBD1 on 5 matching bases. Looked up from germline, CDR1 is SGDLS and CDR2 is YYNGEE. Trimming left V 4 bases short and J 5 bases short, with 25 bases between. The CDR3 contains 18 residues. The variable domain in full, completed from reference TRBV9 and TRBJ2-1, reads DSGVTQTPKHLITATGQRVTLRCSPRSGDLSVYWYQQSLDQGLQFLIQYYNGEERAKGNILERFSAQQFPDLHSELNLSSLELGDSALYFCASSSRPTDWGNHNEQFFGPGTRLTVL.

This clonotype occurred a few times. The rearrangement uses TRBV29-1 and TRBJ2-1; TRBD2 agrees at 10 bases. In germline, CDR1 is SQVTM, CDR2 ANQGSEA. The CDR3 runs to 13 residues. The J segment lost 7 bases and the V segment lost 7 bases, leaving 7 bases of the junction unmatched. The CDR3 loop reads CSASSGSRNEQFF. CDR3 DNA: TGCAGCGCCTCTAGCGGGAGTCGAAATGAGCAGTTCTTC.

This clonotype came up a few times. V gene TRBV12-5 combines with J gene TRBJ2-1; the D gene is possibly TRBD2 (5 bases). Trimming shortened V by 6 bases and J by 7 bases, and 7 bases separated the two germline ends. The length of the CDR3 is 11 residues. Per germline, CDR1 LGHNT and CDR2 FRNRAP. As DNA, the CDR3 is TGTGCTAGTGGAACTAGGAATGAGCAGTTCTTC. This gives the protein CASGTRNEQFF.

The rearrangement uses TRBV6-1 and TRBJ1-6; D not resolved. This CDR3 comprises 16 residues. Germline V gives CDR1 MNHNS, CDR2 SASEGT. V lost 2 bases and J 6 bases, leaving 14 bases between the germline ends. The CDR3 sequence: CASSESGRSANSPLHF. CDR3 bases: TGTGCCAGCAGTGAAAGTGGGCGCTCAGCTAATTCACCCCTCCACTTT.

V gene TRBV7-6 combines with J gene TRBJ2-3; possible D gene TRBD1, 5 bases. The V end lost 5 bases, the J end lost 4 bases, and 13 bases lay between the germline ends. Germline values: CDR1 SGHVS, CDR2 FNYEAQ. This CDR3 has 14 amino acids. Here the CDR3 DNA reads TGTGCCAGCAGCCGAGCTGGGGCTGCAGATACGCAGTATTTT. Encoded protein: CASSRAGAADTQYF.

About this clonotype itself: A much larger clone is a single base away; this may be a read error. The chain recombines TRBV7-3 with TRBJ2-1, with D unclear. Germline lookup yields CDR1 SGHTA and CDR2 FQGTGA. This CDR3 comprises 16 residues. V gave up 0 bases and J gave up 13 bases, with 22 bases separating them. The CDR3 DNA is TGTGCCAGCAGCTTAACAGGCGCGAGTCCCCAAGAGACCCAGTTCTTC. Protein sequence: CASSLTGASPQETQFF.

The J gene is TRBJ2-7, the V gene TRBV29-1, with a tentative D call TRBD2 (6 bases). Trimming stripped 4 bases from V and 1 base from J, with 11 bases between. Germline CDR1 is SQVTM and CDR2 is ANQGSEA. This CDR3 contains 13 residues. Written as DNA, the CDR3 is TGCAGCGTTGCCGGAGGGCCTTCCTACGAGCAGTACTTC. Translation: CSVAGGPSYEQYF.